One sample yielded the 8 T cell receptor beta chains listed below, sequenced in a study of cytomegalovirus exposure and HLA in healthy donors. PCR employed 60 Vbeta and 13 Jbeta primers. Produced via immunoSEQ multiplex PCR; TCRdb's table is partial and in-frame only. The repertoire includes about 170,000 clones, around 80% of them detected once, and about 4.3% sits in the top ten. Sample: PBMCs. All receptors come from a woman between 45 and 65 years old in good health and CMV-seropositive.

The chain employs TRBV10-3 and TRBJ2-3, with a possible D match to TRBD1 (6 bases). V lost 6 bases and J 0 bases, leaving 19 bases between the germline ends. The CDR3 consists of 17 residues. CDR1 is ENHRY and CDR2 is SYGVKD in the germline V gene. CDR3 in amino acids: CAISDPSSQGSTDTQYF. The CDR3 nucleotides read TGTGCCATCAGCGATCCTTCGTCGCAGGGGAGCACAGATACGCAGTATTTT.

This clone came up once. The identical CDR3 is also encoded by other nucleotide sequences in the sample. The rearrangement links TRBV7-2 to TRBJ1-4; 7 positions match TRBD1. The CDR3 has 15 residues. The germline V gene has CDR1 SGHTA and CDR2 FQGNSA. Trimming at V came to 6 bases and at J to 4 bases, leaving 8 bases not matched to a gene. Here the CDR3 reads CASSRAGGRNEKLFF. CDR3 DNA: TGTGCCAGCAGTAGAGCAGGGGGACGTAATGAAAAACTGTTTTTT. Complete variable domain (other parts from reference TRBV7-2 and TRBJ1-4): GAGVSQSPSNKVTEKGKDVELRCDPISGHTALYWYRQSLGQGLEFLIYFQGNSAPDKSGLPSDRFSAERTGGSVSTLTIQRTQQEDSAVYLCASSRAGGRNEKLFFGSGTQLSVL.

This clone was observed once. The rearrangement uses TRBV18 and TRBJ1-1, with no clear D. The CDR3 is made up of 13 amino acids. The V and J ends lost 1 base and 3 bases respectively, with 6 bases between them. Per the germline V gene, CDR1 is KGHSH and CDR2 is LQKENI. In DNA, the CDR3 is TGTGCCAGCTCACCACTTCAGGACACTGAAGCTTTCTTT. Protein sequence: CASSPLQDTEAFF.

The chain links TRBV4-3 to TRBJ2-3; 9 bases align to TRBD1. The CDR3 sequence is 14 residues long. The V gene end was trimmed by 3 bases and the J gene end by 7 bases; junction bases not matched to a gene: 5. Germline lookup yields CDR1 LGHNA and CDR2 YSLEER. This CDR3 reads CASSQLDRGNTQYF. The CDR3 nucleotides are TGCGCCAGCAGCCAGTTAGACAGGGGGAATACGCAGTATTTT.

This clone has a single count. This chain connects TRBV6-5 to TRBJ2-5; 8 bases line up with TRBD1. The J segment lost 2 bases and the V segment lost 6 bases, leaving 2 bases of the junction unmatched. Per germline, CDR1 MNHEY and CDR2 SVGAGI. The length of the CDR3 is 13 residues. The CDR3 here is CASRRDRQETQYF. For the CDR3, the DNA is TGTGCCAGCAGACGGGACAGGCAAGAGACCCAGTACTTC.

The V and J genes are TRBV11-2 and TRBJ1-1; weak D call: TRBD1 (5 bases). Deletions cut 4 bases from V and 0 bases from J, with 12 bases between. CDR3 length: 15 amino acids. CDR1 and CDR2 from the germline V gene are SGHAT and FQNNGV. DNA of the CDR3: TGTGCCAGCAGCTCAGTAGGGGAAATGAACACTGAAGCTTTCTTT. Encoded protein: CASSSVGEMNTEAFF.

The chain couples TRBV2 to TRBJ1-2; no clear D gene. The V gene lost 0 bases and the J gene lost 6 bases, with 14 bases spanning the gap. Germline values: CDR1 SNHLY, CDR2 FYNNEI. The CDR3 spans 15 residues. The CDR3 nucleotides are TGTGCCAGCAGTGAAGCGCTGAGGGCAGGTGATGGCTACACCTTC. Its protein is CASSEALRAGDGYTF.

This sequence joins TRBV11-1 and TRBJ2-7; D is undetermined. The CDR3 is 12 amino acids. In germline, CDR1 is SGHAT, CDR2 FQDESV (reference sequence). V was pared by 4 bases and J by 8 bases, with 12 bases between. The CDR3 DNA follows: TGTGCCAGCAGCTCAACCACATGGCAGCAGTACTTC. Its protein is CASSSTTWQQYF.